Sequencing of this T cell receptor (beta chain) was carried out in a study of chemoradiotherapy in HPV16-positive cancers. Here immunoSEQ multiplex PCR was the method, and the copy in TCRdb shows in-frame clones only, minus some. The sample lists approximately 32,000 clones, about 89% occurring once. The TCR was taken from a human donor with HPV-associated anogenital cancer. Sequencing used blood, obtained from a patient who underwent chemoradiotherapy.

The CDR3 DNA reads as TGCGCCAGCAGCCCACAGGGAGCAAGCAATCAGCCCCAGCATTTT. Translation: CASSPQGASNQPQHF. This sequence joins TRBV5-1 and TRBJ1-5; the D gene is possibly TRBD1 (6 bases). V was pared by 4 bases and J by 1 base, with 12 bases between. CDR1 and CDR2 (germline): SGHRS, YFSETQ. This CDR3 region has 15 residues.